Presented here are 7 T cell receptor beta chains from one specimen sequenced in a study of blood T cell repertoires in COVID-19. Measured with immunoSEQ multiplex PCR; TCRdb has only the in-frame clones, and not every one. The data show about 260,000 clones, more than 75% seen once. Sequenced material: peripheral blood. Receptors were obtained from a woman aged 40 to 50 who had recovered from COVID-19.

The chain carries TRBV2 and TRBJ2-5, with 15 bases matching TRBD2. The germline CDR1 and CDR2 sequences are SNHLY and FYNNEI. The CDR3 covers 18 residues. Trimming cost V 6 bases and J 2 bases; bases outside gene matches: 10. The CDR3 coding sequence is TGTGCCAGCAGAGCCAAGGGACTAGCGGGGGGCCTTCAAGAGACCCAGTACTTC. Translating gives CASRAKGLAGGLQETQYF.

This sequence joins TRBV4-1 and TRBJ2-5; 15 nucleotides align to TRBD2. The CDR3 runs to 16 residues. V dropped 4 bases and J dropped 5; count of bases not matched to a gene: 5. CDR1 MGHRA and CDR2 YSYEKL come from the germline V gene. CDR3 amino acids: CASSLGLAGGRETQYF. CDR3 DNA sequence: TGCGCCAGCAGCCTAGGACTAGCGGGGGGGAGGGAGACCCAGTACTTC.

The V gene is TRBV5-6, the J gene TRBJ2-3, with TRBD2 identical over 7 bases. The CDR3 is 15 residues long. Trimming took 1 base from V and 4 from J; bases not matched to a gene: 6. The germline gives CDR1 SGHDT, CDR2 YYEEEE. DNA for the CDR3: TGTGCCAGCAGCTTGTTTGGGGCGGGGGCAGATACGCAGTATTTT. It is translated as CASSLFGAGADTQYF. Full variable domain (remainder filled in from reference TRBV5-6 and TRBJ2-3): DAGVTQSPTHLIKTRGQQVTLRCSPKSGHDTVSWYQQALGQGPQFIFQYYEEEERQRGNFPDRFSGHQFPNYSSELNVNALLLGDSALYLCASSLFGAGADTQYFGPGTRLTVL.

In this sample, this clone turned up a few times. The chain has TRBV12-3 or TRBV12-4 and TRBJ1-1; 7 bases agree with TRBD1. J gave up 6 bases and V 7 bases, and 5 bases lay outside the gene matches. The CDR3 totals 12 residues. CDR3 sequence reads: CASTQDRPEAFF. The CDR3 DNA sequence: TGTGCCAGCACCCAGGACAGGCCTGAAGCTTTCTTT.

V usage is TRBV10-3 and J usage is TRBJ1-2; D possibly corresponds to TRBD1 (5 bases). With 3 bases removed from V and 0 bases from J, the gap between germline ends came to 11 bases. CDR1 and CDR2 from the germline V gene are ENHRY and SYGVKD. The CDR3 spans 15 residues. CDR3 bases: TGTGCCATCAGTGAAGGGGCAGGCTCTAACTATGGCTACACCTTC. Translation gives CAISEGAGSNYGYTF.

The chain recombines TRBV5-4 with TRBJ2-6, with 7 nucleotides matching TRBD2. With V trimmed by 4 bases and J by 3 bases, 4 bases remained unmatched. This CDR3 has 15 amino acids. In germline, CDR1 is SGHNT, CDR2 YYREEE (reference sequence). The CDR3 coding sequence is TGTGCCAGCAGCGAGGGAGGGGTTGGGGCCAACGTCCTGACTTTC. Translation gives CASSEGGVGANVLTF.

The V gene is TRBV28, the J gene TRBJ1-5, with TRBD1 as a possible D gene (6 bases). Deletions cut 5 bases from V and 2 bases from J, with 10 bases between. Germline assignment: CDR1 MDHEN and CDR2 SYDVKM. CDR3 length: 14 amino acids. CDR3 nucleotide sequence: TGTGCCAGCAGTCCCTCAGGGGGCAATCAGCCCCAGCATTTT. This sequence encodes CASSPSGGNQPQHF.